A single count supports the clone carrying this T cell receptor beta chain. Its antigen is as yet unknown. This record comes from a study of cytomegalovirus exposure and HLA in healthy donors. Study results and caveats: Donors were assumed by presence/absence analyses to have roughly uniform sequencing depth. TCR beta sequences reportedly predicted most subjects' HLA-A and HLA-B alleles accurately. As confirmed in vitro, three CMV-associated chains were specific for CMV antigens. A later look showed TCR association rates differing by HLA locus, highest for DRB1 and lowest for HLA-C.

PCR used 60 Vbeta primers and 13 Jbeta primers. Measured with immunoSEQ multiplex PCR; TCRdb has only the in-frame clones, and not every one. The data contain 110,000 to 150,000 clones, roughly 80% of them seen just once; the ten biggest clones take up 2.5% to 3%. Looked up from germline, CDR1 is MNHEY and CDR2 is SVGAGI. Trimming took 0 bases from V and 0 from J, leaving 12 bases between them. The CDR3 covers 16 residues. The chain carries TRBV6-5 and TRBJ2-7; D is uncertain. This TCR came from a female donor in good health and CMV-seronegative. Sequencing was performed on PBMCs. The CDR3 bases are TGTGCCAGCAGTTACTCGACACCCGCCAGCTCCTACGAGCAGTACTTC. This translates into CASSYSTPASSYEQYF.